The clone carrying this T cell receptor beta chain showed up just once. The antigen remains undetermined. Via MiXCR, TCRdb re-called the multiplex PCR reads, giving one row per CDR3 protein. The table records 60,000 to 70,000 distinct CDR3 sequences, approximately 57% of them present only once. The sample comes from a study of breast tumors, draining lymph nodes, adjacent tissues. Study results and caveats: The data were judged consistent with most tumor T cells coming from lymph node and expanding in tumor. Tumor T cell lymph node origin was a supported hypothesis, not proven. Luminal-like breast cancer showed significantly higher tumor–nontumor repertoire similarity than basal-like.

V was trimmed by 8 bases and J by 7 bases, leaving 15 bases between them. The CDR3 sequence is 12 residues long. The germline gives CDR1 SQVTM, CDR2 ANQGSEA. The TCR comes from a female donor with breast cancer. Some clones in this sample may be carry-over from other donors' samples. The chain couples TRBV29-1 to TRBJ2-1, with D possibly called TRBD1 or TRBD2 (5 bases each). The source material was breast tumor tissue. Here the CDR3 reads CSLPGPRNEQFF. The CDR3 bases are TGCAGCTTACCGGGGCCTAGAAATGAGCAGTTCTTC.